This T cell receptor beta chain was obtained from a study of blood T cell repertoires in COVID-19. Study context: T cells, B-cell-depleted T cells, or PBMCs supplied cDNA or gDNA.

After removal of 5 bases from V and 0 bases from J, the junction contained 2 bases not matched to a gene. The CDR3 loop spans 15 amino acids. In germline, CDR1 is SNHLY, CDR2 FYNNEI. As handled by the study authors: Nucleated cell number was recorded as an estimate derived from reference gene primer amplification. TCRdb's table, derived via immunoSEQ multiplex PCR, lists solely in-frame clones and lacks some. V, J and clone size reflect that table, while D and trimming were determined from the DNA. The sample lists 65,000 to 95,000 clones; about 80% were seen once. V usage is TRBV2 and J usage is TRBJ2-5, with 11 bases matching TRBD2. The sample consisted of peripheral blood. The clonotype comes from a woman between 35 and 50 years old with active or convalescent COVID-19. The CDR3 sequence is CASSSSGGYQETQYF. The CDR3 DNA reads TGTGCCAGCAGTTCTAGCGGGGGGTACCAAGAGACCCAGTACTTC. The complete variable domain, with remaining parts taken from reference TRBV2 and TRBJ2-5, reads EPEVTQTPSHQVTQMGQEVILRCVPISNHLYFYWYRQILGQKVEFLVSFYNNEISEKSEIFDDQFSVERPDGSNFTLKIRSTKLEDSAMYFCASSSSGGYQETQYFGPGTRLLVL.